These T cell receptor beta chains were read from a single sample in a study of cytomegalovirus exposure and HLA in healthy donors. Profiled with immunoSEQ multiplex PCR; TCRdb holds only in-frame clones, not every one. The data show under 150,000 clones, around 82% seen once. The sequencing sample was made of PBMCs. These receptors originate from a woman younger than 45 in good health and CMV-seropositive. The CDR3 runs from the conserved cysteine through the conserved F or W. The order of the fields is V gene, clone size, D gene, J gene, CDR3 DNA, CDR3 protein. The D gene is left open where the match is weak. Rows may omit the clone size; those that give it use once, few, many or a size class.

TRBV6-5	few	NA	TRBJ1-1	TGTGCCAGCCAGCAGGGGCAAATGAACACTGAAGCTTTCTTT	CASQQGQMNTEAFF
TRBV19	few	TRBD1	TRBJ2-7	TGTGCCAGTAGCCTAGACTCCGGGACAGGGCTCTACGAGCAGTACTTC	CASSLDSGTGLYEQYF
TRBV11-1	NA	NA	TRBJ2-3	TGTGCCAGCAGCTTGAATTCCTATTCTAGCACAGATACGCAGTATTTT	CASSLNSYSSTDTQYF
TRBV9	NA	TRBD2	TRBJ2-5	TGTGCCAGCAGCGTAGGACTAGCGGGAACCCAAGAGACCCAGTACTTC	CASSVGLAGTQETQYF
TRBV6-5	NA	NA	TRBJ1-1	TGTGCCAGCAGTTCCGAAGCAGGGTCCTCGAACACTGAAGCTTTCTTT	CASSSEAGSSNTEAFF
TRBV2	NA	TRBD1	TRBJ2-1	TGTGCCAGCAGTGAAAGGACAGGGGATGGCAATGAGCAGTTCTTC	CASSERTGDGNEQFF
TRBV4-2	NA	NA	TRBJ1-4	TGTGCCAGCAGCCAGGGGGCTGCTAATGAAAAACTGTTTTTT	CASSQGAANEKLFF
TRBV7-2	NA	TRBD1	TRBJ1-5	TGTGCCAGCAGCTTGTACAGGGGTCAGCCCCAGCATTTT	CASSLYRGQPQHF
TRBV9	NA	NA	TRBJ2-6	TGTGCCAGCAGCCCGCGGGACCCAAGGAGTGGGGCCAACGTCCTGACTTTC	CASSPRDPRSGANVLTF
TRBV5-1	NA	TRBD1	TRBJ2-3	TGCGCCAGCAGCTTGGCGGGACAGGGGAGCACAGATACGCAGTATTTT	CASSLAGQGSTDTQYF
TRBV11-1	NA	NA	TRBJ1-5	TGTGCCAGCAGCTTAAGTCAGGGGAGCAATCAGCCCCAGCATTTT	CASSLSQGSNQPQHF
TRBV6-1	NA	NA	TRBJ1-1	TGTGCCAGCTCACCCCGGACGGGGGAGGCTTTCTTT	CASSPRTGEAFF
TRBV6-5	NA	NA	TRBJ1-5	TGTGCCAGCAGTTACTCCAGGGGTAGCAATCAGCCCCAGCATTTT	CASSYSRGSNQPQHF
TRBV6-1	NA	NA	TRBJ1-5	TGTGCCAGCAGTGAAGTAGGTCCTCAGGGGCCCCAGCATTTT	CASSEVGPQGPQHF
TRBV7-9	NA	NA	TRBJ1-4	TGTGCCAGCAGCTCCGTCTTTTTGGGGGGGAACGGATCTAATGAAAAACTGTTTTTT	CASSSVFLGGNGSNEKLFF
TRBV27	NA	NA	TRBJ2-3	TGTGCCAGCAGCCCGCAGTCCATGGCTAGCACAGATACGCAGTATTTT	CASSPQSMASTDTQYF
TRBV19	NA	NA	TRBJ2-7	TGTGCCAGTAGTATAGACCCAGGAACCTACGAGCAGTACTTC	CASSIDPGTYEQYF
TRBV4-2	NA	TRBD2	TRBJ2-3	TGTGCCAGCAGCCAAGATGTGGGAGCTGCGGGAGGAGGTGGCACAGATACGCAGTATTTT	CASSQDVGAAGGGGTDTQYF
TRBV19	NA	NA	TRBJ2-5	TGTGCCAGTAGTATTAAAGAGACCCAGTACTTC	CASSIKETQYF